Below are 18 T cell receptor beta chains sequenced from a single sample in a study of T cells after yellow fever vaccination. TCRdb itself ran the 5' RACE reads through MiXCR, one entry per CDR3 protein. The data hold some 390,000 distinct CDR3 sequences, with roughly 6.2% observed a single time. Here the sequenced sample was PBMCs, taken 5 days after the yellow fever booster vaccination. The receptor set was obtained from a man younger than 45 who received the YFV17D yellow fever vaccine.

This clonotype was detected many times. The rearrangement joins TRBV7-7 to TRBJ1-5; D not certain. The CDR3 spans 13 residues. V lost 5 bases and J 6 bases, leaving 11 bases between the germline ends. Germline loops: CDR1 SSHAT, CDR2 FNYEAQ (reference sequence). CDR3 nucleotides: TGTGCCAGCAGCCCGGGGTTAAGTCAGCCCCAGCATTTT. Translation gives CASSPGLSQPQHF. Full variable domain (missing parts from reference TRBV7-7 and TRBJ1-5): GAGVSQSPRYKVTKRGQDVTLRCDPISSHATLYWYQQALGQGPEFLTYFNYEAQPDKSGLPSDRFSAERPEGSISTLTIQRTEQRDSAMYRCASSPGLSQPQHFGDGTRLSIL.

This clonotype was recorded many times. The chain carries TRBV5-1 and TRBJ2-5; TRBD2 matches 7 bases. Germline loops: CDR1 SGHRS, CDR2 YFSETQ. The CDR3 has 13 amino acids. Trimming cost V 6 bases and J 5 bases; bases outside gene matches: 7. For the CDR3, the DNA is TGCGCCAGCATGGCGGGAGAGGCGGAGACCCAGTACTTC. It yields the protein CASMAGEAETQYF. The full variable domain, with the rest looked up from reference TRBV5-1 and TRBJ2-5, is KAGVTQTPRYLIKTRGQQVTLSCSPISGHRSVSWYQQTPGQGLQFLFEYFSETQRNKGNFPGRFSGRQFSNSRSEMNVSTLELGDSALYLCASMAGEAETQYFGPGTRLLVL.

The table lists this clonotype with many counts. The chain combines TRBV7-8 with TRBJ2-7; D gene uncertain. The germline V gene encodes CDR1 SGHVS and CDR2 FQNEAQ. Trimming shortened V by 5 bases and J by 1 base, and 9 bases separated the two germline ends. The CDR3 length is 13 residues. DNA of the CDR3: TGTGCCAGCAGCGTTGACTCATCCTACGAGCAGTACTTC. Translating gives CASSVDSSYEQYF.

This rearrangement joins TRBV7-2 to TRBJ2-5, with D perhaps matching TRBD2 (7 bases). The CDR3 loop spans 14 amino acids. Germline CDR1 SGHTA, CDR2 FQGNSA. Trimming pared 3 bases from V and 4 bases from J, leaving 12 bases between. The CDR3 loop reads CASSFLGGLETQYF. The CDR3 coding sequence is TGTGCCAGCAGCTTCCTCGGGGGGCTAGAGACCCAGTACTTC.

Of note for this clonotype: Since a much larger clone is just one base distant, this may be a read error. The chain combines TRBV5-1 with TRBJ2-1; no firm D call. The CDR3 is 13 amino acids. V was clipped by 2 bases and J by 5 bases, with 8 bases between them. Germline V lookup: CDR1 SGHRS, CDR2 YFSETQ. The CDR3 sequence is CASSFPLHNEQFF. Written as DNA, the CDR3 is TGCGCCAGCAGCTTTCCCCTTCACAATGAGCAGTTCTTC.

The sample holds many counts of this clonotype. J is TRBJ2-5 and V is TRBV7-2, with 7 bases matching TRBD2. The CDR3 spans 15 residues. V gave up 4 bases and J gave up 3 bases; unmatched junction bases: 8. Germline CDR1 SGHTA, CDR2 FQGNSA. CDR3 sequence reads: CASSSPSGQKETQYF. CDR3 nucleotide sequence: TGTGCCAGCAGCTCCCCTAGCGGCCAAAAAGAGACCCAGTACTTC.

CDR3 residues: CASSLFPPGQSPQYF. As DNA, the CDR3 is TGTGCCAGCAGCTTATTCCCCCCGGGACAGTCACCGCAGTATTTT. The rearrangement links TRBV7-2 to TRBJ2-3; 7 bases fit TRBD1. Germline V CDR1 and CDR2: SGHTA, FQGNSA. The V segment lost 2 bases and the J segment 10 bases; nucleotides outside the gene matches: 12. The CDR3 contains 15 residues.

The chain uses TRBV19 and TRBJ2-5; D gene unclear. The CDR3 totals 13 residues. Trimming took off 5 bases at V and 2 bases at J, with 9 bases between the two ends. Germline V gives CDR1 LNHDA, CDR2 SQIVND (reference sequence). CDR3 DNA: TGTGCCAGTAGTCGTGAAGAACAAGAGACCCAGTACTTC. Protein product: CASSREEQETQYF. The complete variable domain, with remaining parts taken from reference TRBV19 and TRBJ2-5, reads DGGITQSPKYLFRKEGQNVTLSCEQNLNHDAMYWYRQDPGQGLRLIYYSQIVNDFQKGDIAEGYSVSREKKESFPLTVTSAQKNPTAFYLCASSREEQETQYFGPGTRLLVL.

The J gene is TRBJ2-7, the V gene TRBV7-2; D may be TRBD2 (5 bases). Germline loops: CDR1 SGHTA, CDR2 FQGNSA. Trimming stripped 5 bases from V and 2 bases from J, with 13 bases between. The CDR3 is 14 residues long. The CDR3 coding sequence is TGTGCCAGCAGCCCGCAATTGGAGGCCTACGAGCAGTACTTC. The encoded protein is CASSPQLEAYEQYF.

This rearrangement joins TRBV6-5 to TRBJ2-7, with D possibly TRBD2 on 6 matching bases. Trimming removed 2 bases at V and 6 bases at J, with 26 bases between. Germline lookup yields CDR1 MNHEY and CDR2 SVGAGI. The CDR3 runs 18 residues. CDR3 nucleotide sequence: TGTGCCAGCAGTTACGGTTCCACGCGGGACGGCACTCTGGGCGAGCAGTACTTC. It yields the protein CASSYGSTRDGTLGEQYF.

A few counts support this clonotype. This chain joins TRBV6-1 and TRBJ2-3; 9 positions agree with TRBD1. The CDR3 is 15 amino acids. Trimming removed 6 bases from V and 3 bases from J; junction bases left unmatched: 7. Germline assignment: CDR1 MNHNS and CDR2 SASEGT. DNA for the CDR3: TGTGCCAGCAGGGTAACGGGACAGGGTACAGATACGCAGTATTTT. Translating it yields CASRVTGQGTDTQYF.

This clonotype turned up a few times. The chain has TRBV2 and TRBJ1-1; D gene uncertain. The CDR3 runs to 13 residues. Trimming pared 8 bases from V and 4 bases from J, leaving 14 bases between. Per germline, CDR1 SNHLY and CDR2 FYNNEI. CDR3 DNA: TGTGCCAGCCGTCTAGAGGGTGTCACTGAAGCTTTCTTT. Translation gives CASRLEGVTEAFF.

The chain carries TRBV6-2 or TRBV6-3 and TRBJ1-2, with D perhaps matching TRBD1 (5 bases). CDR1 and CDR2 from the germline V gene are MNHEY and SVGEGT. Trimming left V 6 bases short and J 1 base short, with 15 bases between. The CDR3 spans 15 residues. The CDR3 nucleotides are TGTGCCAGCAGCCCCGGGACTCATGATAACTATGGCTACACCTTC. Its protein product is CASSPGTHDNYGYTF.

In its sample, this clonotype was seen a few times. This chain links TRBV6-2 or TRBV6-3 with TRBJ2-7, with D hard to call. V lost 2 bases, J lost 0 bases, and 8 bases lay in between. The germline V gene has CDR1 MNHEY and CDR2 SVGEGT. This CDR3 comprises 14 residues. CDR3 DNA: TGTGCCAGCAGTTACCAGAGGACCTCCTACGAGCAGTACTTC. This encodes CASSYQRTSYEQYF.

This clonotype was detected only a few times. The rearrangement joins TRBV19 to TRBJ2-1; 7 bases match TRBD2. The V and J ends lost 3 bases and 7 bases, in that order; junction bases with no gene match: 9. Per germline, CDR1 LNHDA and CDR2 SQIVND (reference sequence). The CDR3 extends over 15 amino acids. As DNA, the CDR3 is TGTGCCAGTAGTATCCGGGCGGGAGCAATAAATGAGCAGTTCTTC. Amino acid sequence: CASSIRAGAINEQFF.

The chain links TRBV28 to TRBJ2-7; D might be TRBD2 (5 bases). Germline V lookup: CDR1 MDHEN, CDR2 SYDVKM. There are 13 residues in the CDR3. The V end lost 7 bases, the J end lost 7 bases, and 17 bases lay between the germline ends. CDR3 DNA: TGTGCCAGCACTCCGCCCCCGGGAAATGAGCAGTACTTC. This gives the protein CASTPPPGNEQYF.

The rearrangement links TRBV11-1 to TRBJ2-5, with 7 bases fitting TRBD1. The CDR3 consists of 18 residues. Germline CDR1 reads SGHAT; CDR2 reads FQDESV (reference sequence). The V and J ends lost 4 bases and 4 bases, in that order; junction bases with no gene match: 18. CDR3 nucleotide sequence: TGTGCCAGCAGCTCAACCCCATTATACAGGGGTCTTGGAGAGACCCAGTACTTC. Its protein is CASSSTPLYRGLGETQYF.

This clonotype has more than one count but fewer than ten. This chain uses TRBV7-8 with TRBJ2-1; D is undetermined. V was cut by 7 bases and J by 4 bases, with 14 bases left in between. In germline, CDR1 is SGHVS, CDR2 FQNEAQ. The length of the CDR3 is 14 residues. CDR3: CASIGDSSYNEQFF. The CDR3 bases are TGTGCCAGCATCGGCGACTCCTCATACAATGAGCAGTTCTTC.